The rows below give T cell receptor beta chains drawn from one sample of a study of cytomegalovirus exposure and HLA in healthy donors. Assay: immunoSEQ multiplex PCR; the TCRdb copy retains only in-frame clones and omits some. Of about 120,000 clones in the sample, approximately 83% were seen once. Sequencing was done on a sample of PBMCs. Every receptor here comes from a woman between 40 and 50 years old in good health and CMV-seropositive. Both conserved end residues are part of each CDR3. D genes are given only for firm matches. Clone size is not always given. Where it is, it says once, few, many or a class for expanded clones.

j_gene: TRBJ1-2
v_gene: TRBV6-6
d_gene: .
abundance: .
CDR3aa: CASSYSVVPYGYTF
CDR3nt: TGTGCCAGCAGTTACTCTGTAGTACCCTATGGCTACACCTTC

j_gene: TRBJ1-1
v_gene: TRBV30
d_gene: .
abundance: .
CDR3aa: CAWISQGSTEAFF
CDR3nt: TGTGCCTGGATATCGCAGGGGAGCACTGAAGCTTTCTTT

j_gene: TRBJ2-7
v_gene: TRBV10-1
d_gene: .
abundance: .
CDR3aa: CASSRGQPAYEQYF
CDR3nt: TGCGCCAGCAGCCGCGGACAGCCAGCCTACGAGCAGTACTTC

j_gene: TRBJ2-7
v_gene: TRBV27
d_gene: TRBD2
abundance: few
CDR3aa: CASSPGLAGAWYEQYF
CDR3nt: TGTGCCAGCAGTCCCGGACTAGCGGGAGCATGGTACGAGCAGTACTTC

j_gene: TRBJ2-3
v_gene: TRBV7-9
d_gene: TRBD1
abundance: .
CDR3aa: CASSSLAGTGDTDTQYF
CDR3nt: TGTGCCAGCAGCTCGCTAGCCGGGACAGGGGACACAGATACGCAGTATTTT

j_gene: TRBJ2-7
v_gene: TRBV27
d_gene: TRBD2
abundance: .
CDR3aa: CASGGGDYEQYF
CDR3nt: TGTGCCAGCGGCGGGGGGGACTACGAGCAGTACTTC

j_gene: TRBJ2-5
v_gene: TRBV5-4
d_gene: .
abundance: .
CDR3aa: CASSPPGVETQYF
CDR3nt: TGTGCCAGCAGCCCCCCCGGGGTAGAGACCCAGTACTTC

j_gene: TRBJ2-7
v_gene: TRBV7-6
d_gene: .
abundance: .
CDR3aa: CASSLNRPGLTEQYF
CDR3nt: TGTGCCAGCAGCTTAAATCGTCCAGGCCTCACCGAGCAGTACTTC

j_gene: TRBJ1-2
v_gene: TRBV13
d_gene: .
abundance: .
CDR3aa: CASSNLWGANYGYTF
CDR3nt: TGTGCCAGCAGCAATCTGTGGGGAGCTAACTATGGCTACACCTTC

j_gene: TRBJ2-1
v_gene: TRBV30
d_gene: TRBD2
abundance: .
CDR3aa: CACGLAGRGEQFF
CDR3nt: TGTGCCTGCGGACTAGCGGGAAGGGGGGAGCAGTTCTTC

j_gene: TRBJ1-2
v_gene: TRBV2
d_gene: TRBD1
abundance: .
CDR3aa: CASSEGQGADGYTF
CDR3nt: TGTGCCAGCAGTGAAGGGCAGGGGGCGGATGGCTACACCTTC

j_gene: TRBJ2-3
v_gene: TRBV5-1
d_gene: TRBD2
abundance: .
CDR3aa: CASSLGTSGTDTQYF
CDR3nt: TGCGCCAGCAGCCTCGGGACTAGCGGCACAGATACGCAGTATTTT

j_gene: TRBJ2-5
v_gene: TRBV6-5
d_gene: .
abundance: .
CDR3aa: CASSLRRPETQYF
CDR3nt: TGTGCCAGCAGTCTCCGCCGGCCGGAGACCCAGTACTTC

j_gene: TRBJ2-6
v_gene: TRBV10-3
d_gene: TRBD1
abundance: .
CDR3aa: CAIRGGQGDSGANVLTF
CDR3nt: TGTGCCATCAGGGGAGGACAGGGGGACTCTGGGGCCAACGTCCTGACTTTC

j_gene: TRBJ2-5
v_gene: TRBV4-1
d_gene: TRBD2
abundance: .
CDR3aa: CASSQGTTSGRYQETQYF
CDR3nt: TGCGCCAGCAGCCAAGGGACGACTAGCGGGAGATACCAAGAGACCCAGTACTTC

j_gene: TRBJ1-2
v_gene: TRBV6-5
d_gene: .
abundance: few
CDR3aa: CASSYGGAYTF
CDR3nt: TGTGCCAGCAGTTATGGGGGGGCTTACACCTTC

j_gene: TRBJ2-1
v_gene: TRBV6-1
d_gene: .
abundance: .
CDR3aa: CASSELGSDYNEQFF
CDR3nt: TGTGCCAGCAGTGAGTTGGGGAGTGACTACAATGAGCAGTTCTTC

j_gene: TRBJ1-1
v_gene: TRBV6-1
d_gene: .
abundance: .
CDR3aa: CASSREVNTEAFF
CDR3nt: TGTGCCAGCAGTAGGGAGGTTAACACTGAAGCTTTCTTT